The clone carrying this T cell receptor (beta chain) was detected only a few times. Its antigen is unknown. V shed 3 bases and J shed 2 bases, with 11 bases lying between them. The CDR3 contains 14 residues. Germline CDR1 LGHDT, CDR2 YNNKEL (reference sequence). TCRdb processed the reads anew with MiXCR; each CDR3 protein has one entry. Of 550,000 to 700,000 distinct CDR3 sequences detected, just under 40% appear once; the ten largest clones hold 48%. The data derive from a study of T cell repertoires in cytomegalovirus infection. Study summary: CMV epitopes, recently identified HLA-C-restricted and well-studied HLA-B-restricted, were used.

Study findings and constraints: Predominance within the ex vivo response was attributable to HLA-C-restricted CMV-specific TCR beta clonotypes.

This TCR was sampled from a human donor in good health (CMV status not recorded). Some clones in this sample may be carry-over from other donors' samples. This rearrangement joins TRBV3-1 to TRBJ2-7; D tentatively reads TRBD1 or TRBD2 (5 bases each). The sequenced sample was cultured PBMCs, obtained from culture after CMV antigen stimulation. For the CDR3, the DNA is TGTGCCAGCAGCCACGGGACGAAAACCTACGAGCAGTACTTC. This translates into CASSHGTKTYEQYF.